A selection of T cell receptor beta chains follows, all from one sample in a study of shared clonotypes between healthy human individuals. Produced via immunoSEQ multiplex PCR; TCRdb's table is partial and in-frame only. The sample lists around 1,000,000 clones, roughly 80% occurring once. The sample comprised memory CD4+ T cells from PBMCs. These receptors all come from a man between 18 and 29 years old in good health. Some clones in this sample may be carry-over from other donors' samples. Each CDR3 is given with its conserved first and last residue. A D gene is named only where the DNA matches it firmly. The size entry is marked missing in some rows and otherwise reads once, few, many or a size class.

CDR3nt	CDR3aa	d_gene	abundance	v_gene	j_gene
TGTGCCAGCAGCTTAGTGCGGTTCAGGGACAACGAGCAGTACTTC	CASSLVRFRDNEQYF	NA	NA	TRBV7-8	TRBJ2-7
TGTGCCAGCAGCCGGGACTACCCCCCCGGGGAGCTGTTTTTT	CASSRDYPPGELFF	TRBD2	NA	TRBV7-3	TRBJ2-2
TGTGCCAGCAGTGAAGCGGGAGTTGGGCTGTTTTTT	CASSEAGVGLFF	NA	NA	TRBV2	TRBJ2-2
TGTGCCAGCAGCGTAATGGGTAACATCGGGGAGCTGTTTTTT	CASSVMGNIGELFF	NA	NA	TRBV9	TRBJ2-2
TGTGCCAGCAGCCGAAGGGACGAGCAGTACTTC	CASSRRDEQYF	NA	few	TRBV6-6	TRBJ2-7
TGCAGTGCTAGACGACCGACTGAAGCTTTCTTT	CSARRPTEAFF	NA	few	TRBV20-1	TRBJ1-1
TGCGCCAGCAGCTTGGCGCAGGACGCCGACACCGGGGAGCTGTTTTTT	CASSLAQDADTGELFF	NA	NA	TRBV5-1	TRBJ2-2
TGCGCCAGCAGCCAAGATGAACTAGTAGGCGAGCAGTACTTC	CASSQDELVGEQYF	NA	NA	TRBV4-1	TRBJ2-7
TGTGCCAGCAGTGAATCAGGGGCCATCTATGGCTACACCTTC	CASSESGAIYGYTF	NA	NA	TRBV2	TRBJ1-2
TGTGCCAGCAGCCTCGGGACGGAGAACACTGAAGCTTTCTTT	CASSLGTENTEAFF	NA	once	TRBV7-3	TRBJ1-1
TGTGCCAGCTCAGCGACAGGGGGCAATCAGCCCCAGCATTTT	CASSATGGNQPQHF	TRBD1	NA	TRBV18	TRBJ1-5
TGTGCCAGCAGTGCGGGGACAGGGTATTCGACTGAAGCTTTCTTT	CASSAGTGYSTEAFF	TRBD1	NA	TRBV2	TRBJ1-1
TGTGCCAGCAGTCCTAGGACAGGGCACGGATGGAGAGAGCAGTTCTTC	CASSPRTGHGWREQFF	TRBD1	NA	TRBV28	TRBJ2-1
TGTGCCAGTCTAGCCAGGGGTGGTGGCTACACCTTC	CASLARGGGYTF	NA	NA	TRBV28	TRBJ1-2
TGTGCCTGGAGCCCTTACCGCAGAGCTTTCTTT	CAWSPYRRAFF	NA	NA	TRBV30	TRBJ1-1
TGCAGCGTTGGCTACAGGGGTCAAGAGACCAATGAGCAGTTCTTC	CSVGYRGQETNEQFF	TRBD1	NA	TRBV29-1	TRBJ2-1
TGTGCCAGTAGTATTCTCGGGGGACCAAGATATGGCTACACCTTC	CASSILGGPRYGYTF	NA	once	TRBV19	TRBJ1-2
TGTGCCAGCAGTGACGGTTTGAGGGGACAGGGATACGAGCAGTACTTC	CASSDGLRGQGYEQYF	TRBD1	NA	TRBV6-1	TRBJ2-7
TGTGCCAGCTCAAGCGACAGGGTGGGAAATGAAAAACTGTTTTTT	CASSSDRVGNEKLFF	TRBD1	once	TRBV18	TRBJ1-4
TGTGCCGGTACCGTGGGGACCAATCAGCCCCAGCATTTT	CAGTVGTNQPQHF	NA	few	TRBV19	TRBJ1-5
TGTGCCAGCAGCCAAGATACTAGCGACTCCTACGAGCAGTACTTC	CASSQDTSDSYEQYF	TRBD2	NA	TRBV4-2	TRBJ2-7
TGTGCCAGCAGGACAGGGGGCCCCGCTAACTATGGCTACACCTTC	CASRTGGPANYGYTF	TRBD1	NA	TRBV6-5	TRBJ1-2
TGTGCCAGGGAGGAGAGGAGCACAGATACGCAGTATTTT	CAREERSTDTQYF	NA	once	TRBV19	TRBJ2-3
TGTGCCAGCAGCCAGATAGTAGGGCGGGGTGAGCAGTACTTC	CASSQIVGRGEQYF	NA	NA	TRBV14	TRBJ2-7
TGTGCCAGCAGTGGTGACTACCAAGAGACCCAGTACTTC	CASSGDYQETQYF	NA	NA	TRBV2	TRBJ2-5
TGTGCCAGCAGCCCGACTTCCGCGGGTTACGAGCAGTACTTC	CASSPTSAGYEQYF	NA	NA	TRBV7-9	TRBJ2-7
TGTGCCAGCAGTCGGAGACTAGACGGGCGATCTGGGGCCAACGTCCTGACTTTC	CASSRRLDGRSGANVLTF	NA	NA	TRBV28	TRBJ2-6
TGTGCCAGCAGCCAGAGTCTGGGTCAGCCCCAGCATTTT	CASSQSLGQPQHF	NA	NA	TRBV7-2	TRBJ1-5
TGTGCCAGCAGCTTAGATCAGAGGGAGAGCTACGAGCAGTACTTC	CASSLDQRESYEQYF	NA	NA	TRBV11-2	TRBJ2-7
TGTGCCACCACAATGAGTCGGGCTTATATCCCCTACGAGCAGTACTTC	CATTMSRAYIPYEQYF	NA	NA	TRBV27	TRBJ2-7
TGTGCCAGCTCCCCAGAGACGAACACTGAAGCTTTCTTT	CASSPETNTEAFF	NA	NA	TRBV2	TRBJ1-1
TGTGCCAGCAGCTTAGGTCCGACAGGGTTTCAGCACGAGCAGTACTTC	CASSLGPTGFQHEQYF	TRBD1	NA	TRBV11-2	TRBJ2-7
TGTGCCAGCAGCTTAGGGAGGACAGGGGCCTACGAGCAGTACTTC	CASSLGRTGAYEQYF	TRBD1	once	TRBV5-4	TRBJ2-7
TGTGCCAGCAGTACAAGGGGCAATCAGCCCCAGCATTTT	CASSTRGNQPQHF	NA	few	TRBV7-2	TRBJ1-5
TGTGCCAGCAGTCGGGACAGCCACTCTGGAAACACCATATATTTT	CASSRDSHSGNTIYF	TRBD1	NA	TRBV6-5	TRBJ1-3
TGTGCCAGCAGCGTGGACGCTGGGGATGAGCAGTTCTTC	CASSVDAGDEQFF	NA	NA	TRBV9	TRBJ2-1
TGTGCCAGTAGTATCTCCTTCTCCTACAATGAGCAGTTCTTC	CASSISFSYNEQFF	NA	NA	TRBV19	TRBJ2-1
TGCAGCGTTGAAGAGGCCCGGGAGCGCATGAAGTACTTC	CSVEEARERMKYF	NA	NA	TRBV29-1	TRBJ2-7
TGCAGCGTTGGACAGGGTTGGGGAGCCGGGGAGCTGTTTTTT	CSVGQGWGAGELFF	TRBD1	NA	TRBV29-1	TRBJ2-2
TGCAGCGTCTCGGGGACTAGCGGGAAGACAGATACGCAGTATTTT	CSVSGTSGKTDTQYF	TRBD2	NA	TRBV29-1	TRBJ2-3
TGCAGCGTTTCCTACAGGAACGGAGAGACCCAGTACTTC	CSVSYRNGETQYF	NA	few	TRBV29-1	TRBJ2-5
TGTGCCAGCAGCGTAGCTACCGGGGGCGGTGAAAAACTGTTTTTT	CASSVATGGGEKLFF	NA	once	TRBV9	TRBJ1-4
TGTGCCAGCAGCTTAGACGACGATGAGCAGTTCTTC	CASSLDDDEQFF	NA	NA	TRBV7-9	TRBJ2-1
TGTGCCAGCAGCGCTTCGGCCGCGGAGACCCAGTACTTC	CASSASAAETQYF	NA	NA	TRBV7-2	TRBJ2-5
TGTGCCAGCAGCTTAAGCTGGGGTGTTGTGGGTGAAAAACTGTTTTTT	CASSLSWGVVGEKLFF	NA	NA	TRBV7-2	TRBJ1-4
TGTGCCAGCAGTGACTTAGGGTCAGATCAGCCCCAGCATTTT	CASSDLGSDQPQHF	NA	NA	TRBV6-1	TRBJ1-5
TGTGCCAGCAGCCCCGGACAGGGGGCAGCTAACTATGGCTACACCTTC	CASSPGQGAANYGYTF	TRBD1	NA	TRBV5-4	TRBJ1-2
TGCAGCGCTCGGCCGGGACTCGGGTCCTACGAGCAGTACTTC	CSARPGLGSYEQYF	NA	NA	TRBV29-1	TRBJ2-7
TGTGCCAGCAGCTTGGGGGACAGCGAAGATGGCTACACCTTC	CASSLGDSEDGYTF	TRBD1	NA	TRBV5-4	TRBJ1-2
TGTGCCAGCAGTGAACGACTAGTCGGAGAGACCCAGTACTTC	CASSERLVGETQYF	NA	NA	TRBV2	TRBJ2-5